A selection of T cell receptor beta chains follows, all from one sample in a study of cytomegalovirus exposure and HLA in healthy donors. TCRdb's copy holds only in-frame clones and misses some; the assay was immunoSEQ multiplex PCR. The sample holds tens of thousands of clones, roughly 78% seen once. Sample: PBMCs. These receptors originate from a woman in her thirties or forties in good health and CMV-seropositive. The CDR3 runs from the conserved cysteine through the conserved F or W. D genes are given only for firm matches. Clone size is stated in some rows and not others, as once, few, many or a class when expanded.

j_call d_call clone_size v_call cdr3_aa cdr3_nt
TRBJ2-1 TRBD1 NA TRBV4-2 CASSQDRGQGSANEQFF TGTGCCAGCAGCCAAGATAGGGGACAGGGGAGCGCCAATGAGCAGTTCTTC
TRBJ2-4 NA NA TRBV5-1 CASSLDGGGDIQYF TGCGCCAGCAGCTTGGATGGAGGAGGCGACATTCAGTACTTC
TRBJ2-7 NA NA TRBV11-2 CASSLSTSSSYEQYF TGTGCCAGCAGCTTGAGTACTAGCAGCTCCTACGAGCAGTACTTC
TRBJ1-6 NA NA TRBV5-4 CASSLDQGFNSPLHF TGTGCCAGCAGCTTGGATCAGGGTTTCAATTCACCCCTCCACTTT
TRBJ2-1 NA NA TRBV4-2 CASSQVGGQGTNEQFF TGTGCCAGCAGCCAAGTTGGAGGGCAGGGTACCAATGAGCAGTTCTTC
TRBJ2-2 TRBD1 medium-sized TRBV15 CATSRNTGGPNTGELFF TGTGCCACCAGCAGGAATACAGGGGGACCGAACACCGGGGAGCTGTTTTTT
TRBJ2-3 NA NA TRBV5-1 CASSLEGGGTDTQYF TGCGCCAGCAGCTTGGAAGGGGGGGGCACAGATACGCAGTATTTT
TRBJ1-2 NA NA TRBV10-3 CAISEPGRGGHGYTF TGTGCCATCAGTGAGCCGGGGAGAGGAGGTCATGGCTACACCTTC
TRBJ1-6 NA NA TRBV7-9 CASSPGGLGSPLHF TGTGCCAGCAGCCCCGGGGGGTTAGGATCACCCCTCCACTTT
TRBJ2-2 NA NA TRBV5-1 CASTSTSTGGELFF TGCGCCAGCACCTCGACTAGTACGGGCGGGGAGCTGTTTTTT
TRBJ2-2 TRBD2 once TRBV7-3 CASSLNGGADTGELFF TGTGCCAGCAGCTTAAACGGGGGGGCTGACACCGGGGAGCTGTTTTTT
TRBJ1-1 NA NA TRBV30 CAWSQAGNTEAFF TGTGCCTGGAGTCAGGCCGGGAACACTGAAGCTTTCTTT
TRBJ1-1 NA NA TRBV2 CASPRLNTEAFF TGTGCCAGTCCCCGGTTGAACACTGAAGCTTTCTTT
TRBJ2-3 NA NA TRBV7-3 CASSLTPGTDTQYF TGTGCCAGCAGCTTAACCCCAGGGACAGATACGCAGTATTTT
TRBJ2-5 TRBD2 NA TRBV6-1 CASSVLAGGPWEQYF TGTGCCAGCAGTGTCCTCGCGGGGGGGCCCTGGGAGCAGTACTTC
TRBJ1-4 NA few TRBV19 CASSPRAGRTEKLFF TGTGCCAGTAGTCCAAGAGCGGGGAGAACTGAAAAACTGTTTTTT
TRBJ1-5 TRBD1 NA TRBV6-6 CASGDRPYSNQPQHF TGTGCCAGCGGGGACAGACCTTATAGCAATCAGCCCCAGCATTTT
TRBJ2-3 NA NA TRBV20-1 CSASQGFTQYF TGCAGTGCTAGTCAGGGGTTCACGCAGTATTTT